The clone carrying this TCR beta chain occurred many times. The CDR3 contains 14 residues. V lost 1 base and J lost 3, with 10 bases in between. CDR1 is SGHTA and CDR2 is FQGNSA in the germline V gene. The record originates from a study of T cells in Graves' hyperthyroidism and ophthalmopathy. Stable Graves' hyperthyroidism meant no ophthalmopathy progression within 18 months. Researchers amplified the TCR beta CDR3 regions from RNA transcripts. TCR CDR3 regions were first amplified by RT-PCR with HTBI primers. Via MiXCR, TCRdb re-called the multiplex PCR reads, giving one row per CDR3 protein. The table lists a few hundred thousand distinct CDR3 sequences, around 14% of them singletons.

The rearrangement links TRBV7-2 to TRBJ2-7; D is unresolved. The clonotype originates from a woman aged 25 to 39 with Graves' hyperthyroidism. The sequenced sample was blood. The CDR3 DNA sequence: TGTGCCAGCAGCTTAGGCTCCCAGTTCTACGAGCAGTACTTC. Residues: CASSLGSQFYEQYF. The whole variable domain, filled in from reference TRBV7-2 and TRBJ2-7, reads GAGVSQSPSNKVTEKGKDVELRCDPISGHTALYWYRQSLGQGLEFLIYFQGNSAPDKSGLPSDRFSAERTGGSVSTLTIQRTQQEDSAVYLCASSLGSQFYEQYFGPGTRLTVT.